Below, 17 T cell receptor beta chains from the same sample are listed, as sequenced in a study of response to subunit inactivated influenza vaccine. Via MiXCR, TCRdb re-called the RT-PCR reads, giving one row per CDR3 protein. The sample lists 450,000 to 600,000 distinct CDR3 sequences; approximately 16% were seen once. This specimen consisted of CD4+ T cells sorted from PBMCs, obtained 23 months after vaccination. The origin of the receptors is a man between 50 and 75 years old who received an inactivated influenza vaccine.

The J gene is TRBJ2-3, the V gene TRBV20-1; D tentatively reads TRBD1 or TRBD2 (5 bases each). V lost 0 bases, J lost 1 base, and 17 bases lay in between. The CDR3 loop spans 17 amino acids. Germline CDR1 reads DFQATT; CDR2 reads SNEGSKA (reference sequence). CDR3 DNA: TGCAGTGCTAGAGACAACTCATTTGGGACGGGCACAGATACGCAGTATTTT. Protein: CSARDNSFGTGTDTQYF.

The chain uses TRBV3-1 and TRBJ1-2; a possible D gene is TRBD1 (5 bases). Trimming took 1 base from V and 8 from J, leaving 11 bases between them. The CDR3 spans 13 residues. The V gene's germline CDR1 is LGHDT and CDR2 YNNKEL (reference sequence). The CDR3 spells CASSQVSGHGYTF. Here the CDR3 DNA reads TGTGCCAGCAGCCAAGTTTCGGGGCACGGCTACACCTTC.

This clonotype was seen at least ten times. The chain uses TRBV5-1 and TRBJ2-7; D is unresolved. V dropped 4 bases and J dropped 0 bases, with 8 bases sitting between them. The CDR3 sequence is 13 residues long. The germline V gene has CDR1 SGHRS and CDR2 YFSETQ. The CDR3 DNA reads as TGCGCCAGCAGCCGGTCGGGCTCCTACGAGCAGTACTTC. The encoded protein is CASSRSGSYEQYF.

The chain carries TRBV24-1 and TRBJ2-7; maybe TRBD2 (5 bases). Germline lookup yields CDR1 KGHDR and CDR2 SFDVKD. The CDR3 runs 13 residues. The V end was cut by 4 bases, the J end by 7 bases, with 13 bases between. The CDR3 protein is CATSERASREQYF. CDR3 DNA: TGTGCCACCAGTGAGAGGGCCTCGCGGGAGCAGTACTTC.

This clonotype has only a few counts. V usage is TRBV20-1 and J usage is TRBJ1-1; TRBD1 matches 7 bases. V was clipped by 5 bases and J by 6 bases; unmatched bases: 6. CDR1 is DFQATT, CDR2 SNEGSKA, per germline (reference sequence). The CDR3 spans 12 residues. The CDR3 is CSAWDSLAEAFF. The CDR3 DNA sequence: TGCAGTGCTTGGGACAGCCTCGCTGAAGCTTTCTTT.

This clonotype was counted ten times or more. The CDR3 spells CASSLGAGDTEAFF. The CDR3 nucleotides are TGTGCCAGCAGCTTAGGGGCAGGGGACACTGAAGCTTTCTTT. The rearrangement joins TRBV7-9 to TRBJ1-1, with D perhaps matching TRBD1 (6 bases). The CDR3 loop spans 14 amino acids. Germline V CDR1 and CDR2: SEHNR, FQNEAQ (reference sequence). The V end was cut by 1 base, the J end by 3 bases, with 9 bases between.

This clonotype was seen many times. This chain uses TRBV2 with TRBJ2-3, with 10 bases aligning to TRBD2. Losses at the gene ends were 4 bases for V and 2 bases for J; bases not matched to a gene: 6. Germline assignment: CDR1 SNHLY and CDR2 FYNNEI. This CDR3 is 16 amino acids long. In DNA, the CDR3 is TGTGCCAGCAGTGGGGCTAGCGGGAGATTCACAGATACGCAGTATTTT. Translation: CASSGASGRFTDTQYF.

On this clonotype: A single base separates this from a much larger clone, so it may be a read error. The genes are TRBV20-1 and TRBJ2-2; 8 bases map to TRBD2. The CDR3 contains 17 residues. Germline V gene data show CDR1 as DFQATT and CDR2 as SNEGSKA (reference sequence). The CDR3 DNA follows: TGCTGTGTCCCGCCAACCTTAGCGGGACCGAACACCGGGGAGCTGTTTTTT. Its translation is CCVPPTLAGPNTGELFF.

This clonotype has a handful of counts. The gene calls are TRBV28 and TRBJ1-2; D remains unclear. Trimming removed 5 bases from V and 3 bases from J, with 16 bases in between. Germline CDR1 reads MDHEN; CDR2 reads SYDVKM. The length of the CDR3 is 15 residues. The DNA of the CDR3 is TGTGCCAGCAGTGACTACGGGGTCGTCGACTATGGCTACACCTTC. Its translation is CASSDYGVVDYGYTF.

This clonotype was seen ten or more times. CDR3: CSARDGRKPANLNTGELFF. Written as DNA, the CDR3 is TGCAGTGCTAGAGATGGGAGGAAACCTGCGAACTTGAACACCGGGGAGCTGTTTTTT. This sequence joins TRBV20-1 and TRBJ2-2; D is possibly TRBD2 (6 bases). V lost 0 bases and J lost 1, with 21 bases in between. From germline, CDR1 is DFQATT and CDR2 SNEGSKA (reference sequence). This CDR3 has 19 residues.

The sample holds one count of this clonotype. V and J are TRBV28 and TRBJ2-3, with D hard to call. The CDR3 length is 13 residues. Germline V gives CDR1 MDHEN, CDR2 SYDVKM. Trimming removed 10 bases at V and 1 base at J, with 12 bases between. The chain's CDR3 is CATTETGTDTQYF. DNA of the CDR3: TGTGCCACCACGGAGACTGGCACAGATACGCAGTATTTT.

At least ten counts were recorded for this clonotype. The chain uses TRBV11-2 and TRBJ1-5; 10 positions agree with TRBD1. The trim removed 0 bases at V and 6 bases at J, leaving 8 bases unmatched. The CDR3 spans 17 residues. The V gene's germline CDR1 is SGHAT and CDR2 FQNNGV. This chain's CDR3 is CASSLDGRQGASQPQHF. The CDR3 nucleotides read TGTGCCAGCAGCTTAGATGGGAGACAGGGGGCCTCTCAGCCCCAGCATTTT.

This sequence joins TRBV2 and TRBJ1-6, with D hard to call. Deletions cut 3 bases from V and 0 bases from J, with 3 bases between. This CDR3 has 14 residues. Germline V gene sequence: CDR1 SNHLY, CDR2 FYNNEI. This CDR3 is CASSDGSYNSPLHF. Here the CDR3 DNA reads TGTGCCAGCAGTGACGGCTCCTATAATTCACCCCTCCACTTT. Filled out from reference TRBV2 and TRBJ1-6, the complete variable domain reads EPEVTQTPSHQVTQMGQEVILRCVPISNHLYFYWYRQILGQKVEFLVSFYNNEISEKSEIFDDQFSVERPDGSNFTLKIRSTKLEDSAMYFCASSDGSYNSPLHFGNGTRLTVT.

The genes are TRBV30 and TRBJ2-4; D possibly matches TRBD1 or TRBD2 (6 bases each). In germline, CDR1 is GTSNPN, CDR2 SVGIG (reference sequence). The V and J ends lost 4 bases and 2 bases respectively, with 15 bases between them. The CDR3 contains 15 residues. CDR3 nucleotide sequence: TGTGCCTGGAAGTGGTGGGGGGCCACCAAAAACATTCAGTACTTC. It is translated as CAWKWWGATKNIQYF. Together with reference TRBV30 and TRBJ2-4, the CDR3 gives the full variable domain: SQTIHQWPATLVQPVGSPLSLECTVEGTSNPNLYWYRQAAGRGLQLLFYSVGIGQISSEVPQNLSASRPQDRQFILSSKKLLLSDSGFYLCAWKWWGATKNIQYFGAGTRLSVL.

This clonotype turned up a few times. The chain joins TRBV12-3 or TRBV12-4 to TRBJ2-4, with a tentative D call TRBD2 (5 bases). Trimming cost V 5 bases and J 9 bases, with 20 bases left between them. The CDR3 is made up of 15 amino acids. CDR3 coding DNA: TGTGCCAGCAGTGCGCTTAGAGGGCCCCGGGGCATTCAGTACTTC. Translating gives CASSALRGPRGIQYF.

This clonotype was detected a few times. The J gene is TRBJ1-1, the V gene TRBV11-2, with 7 bases identical to TRBD1. Germline-derived CDR1 and CDR2 are SGHAT and FQNNGV. The ends lost 5 bases at V and 6 bases at J; junction bases unmatched: 18. CDR3 length: 17 amino acids. The CDR3 spells CASSPRQGFIPNPEAFF. CDR3 nucleotide sequence: TGTGCCAGCAGCCCCCGACAGGGCTTCATTCCGAATCCTGAAGCTTTCTTT.

This clonotype was seen only a few times. The chain uses TRBV29-1 and TRBJ2-1; D is perhaps TRBD2 (5 bases). Germline V gene data show CDR1 as SQVTM and CDR2 as ANQGSEA. CDR3 length equals 16 residues. Trimming left V 2 bases short and J 4 bases short, with 18 bases between. The CDR3 sequence: CSVERSGIQFYNEQFF. The CDR3 nucleotides are TGCAGCGTTGAAAGGTCCGGGATCCAGTTTTACAATGAGCAGTTCTTC.